A single sample gave rise to the 9 T cell receptor beta chains below, sequenced in a study of PD-1 blockade in classical Hodgkin lymphoma. The time point is: cycle 4 day 1 (C4D1), after less than 7 weeks of nivolumab. Every patient had relapsed following autologous stem cell transplantation, and cohorts differed in brentuximab vedotin exposure. Magnetic negative selection of thawed PBMCs yielded the CD8+ T cells. The data were produced by immunoSEQ multiplex PCR, yet TCRdb's version contains in-frame clones alone and is incomplete. The sample gives roughly 20,000 clones, more than 80% of which show up once; 6% to 7.5% is in the top ten. This specimen was CD8+ T cells from blood, taken before the fourth cycle of nivolumab. The receptors stem from a human donor with classical Hodgkin lymphoma.

This clone turned up a few times. The chain recombines TRBV7-6 with TRBJ1-2; possibly TRBD1 for D (5 bases). The V gene's germline CDR1 is SGHVS and CDR2 FNYEAQ. V lost 1 base and J 4 bases, leaving 7 bases between the germline ends. The CDR3 runs 13 residues. This CDR3 reads CASSLGRAYGYTF. CDR3 DNA sequence: TGTGCCAGCAGCTTAGGCAGGGCCTATGGCTACACCTTC.

The chain has TRBV2 and TRBJ1-5; the D is unclear. The CDR3 is made up of 12 amino acids. V shed 3 bases and J shed 3 bases, with 3 bases lying between them. From germline, CDR1 is SNHLY and CDR2 FYNNEI. DNA of the CDR3: TGTGCCAGCAGTGATATCAATCAGCCCCAGCATTTT. Amino acids: CASSDINQPQHF.

This clone was seen once. This chain joins TRBV5-6 and TRBJ2-7; tentative D call: TRBD1 (6 bases). There are 14 residues in the CDR3. V lost 0 bases, J lost 3 bases, and 10 bases lay in between. Germline loops: CDR1 SGHDT, CDR2 YYEEEE. CDR3 sequence (DNA): TGTGCCAGCAGCTTGGGGGGACACTTCTACGAGCAGTACTTC. This codes for CASSLGGHFYEQYF.

V usage is TRBV7-6 and J usage is TRBJ2-1; D remains unclear. Germline CDR1 and CDR2: SGHVS and FNYEAQ. V lost 4 bases, J lost 0 bases, and 16 bases lay in between. The CDR3 is 17 amino acids. The CDR3 bases are TGTGCCAGCAGCTCCTTAATAGCCACGAACTCCTACAATGAGCAGTTCTTC. Translating it yields CASSSLIATNSYNEQFF.

V usage is TRBV5-6 and J usage is TRBJ2-7; D is unclear. Trimming removed 2 bases from V and 0 bases from J, with 12 bases in between. This CDR3 contains 15 residues. The V gene's germline CDR1 is SGHDT and CDR2 YYEEEE. CDR3 DNA sequence: TGTGCCAGCAGCTTCTATACAGAAATCTCCTACGAGCAGTACTTC. As protein: CASSFYTEISYEQYF.

The chain combines TRBV10-3 with TRBJ1-5; D is unresolved. The V end was cut by 8 bases, the J end by 6 bases, with 17 bases between. Germline CDR1 and CDR2: ENHRY and SYGVKD. The CDR3 loop spans 14 amino acids. CDR3 in DNA: TGTGCCATCCGCGACGAAGGGATGGGTCAGCCCCAGCATTTT. Translation gives CAIRDEGMGQPQHF.

The J gene is TRBJ1-2, the V gene TRBV18; no clear D. There are 12 residues in the CDR3. Trimming took off 2 bases at V and 6 bases at J, with 7 bases between the two ends. Looked up from germline, CDR1 is KGHSH and CDR2 is LQKENI. CDR3 nucleotide sequence: TGTGCCAGCTCACCAGTATCTGATGGCTACACCTTC. The encoded protein is CASSPVSDGYTF.

V usage is TRBV9 and J usage is TRBJ2-3; 8 bases line up with TRBD1. The CDR3 is made up of 16 amino acids. J gave up 6 bases and V 0 bases, and 9 bases lay outside the gene matches. CDR1 is SGDLS, CDR2 YYNGEE, per germline. The CDR3 nucleotides read TGTGCCAGCAGCGTAGTCCCGGACAGGGCGCGGGATACGCAGTATTTT. Translation gives CASSVVPDRARDTQYF.

The chain has TRBV30 and TRBJ2-1; D call uncertain. The CDR3 sequence is 13 residues long. CDR1 is GTSNPN and CDR2 is SVGIG in the germline V gene (reference sequence). V was shortened by 5 bases and J by 0 bases, with 8 bases between the two germline ends. The CDR3 nucleotides read TGTGCCTGGGTTATTGGCTCCTACAATGAGCAGTTCTTC. Translating gives CAWVIGSYNEQFF.